This T cell receptor (beta chain) was captured by sequencing in a study of T cell changes during pregnancy in multiple sclerosis. This clone showed up just once. Sequencing used immunoSEQ multiplex PCR; TCRdb keeps in-frame clones, though not all of them. The table lists some 93,000 clones, around 92% of them singletons. Sequenced here: peripheral blood, sampled after pregnancy. The receptor comes from a female donor in good health, enrolled as a control in a pregnancy study.

This CDR3 reads CASSLGQASYEQYF. CDR3 sequence (DNA): TGTGCCAGCAGCTTGGGGCAGGCATCCTACGAGCAGTACTTC. This chain links TRBV11-1 with TRBJ2-7; D is perhaps TRBD1 (5 bases). The CDR3 runs to 14 residues. Trimming removed 3 bases from V and 1 base from J, with 10 bases in between. Germline CDR1 and CDR2: SGHAT and FQDESV (reference sequence).